A selection of T cell receptor beta chains follows, all from one sample in a study of siplizumab effects on memory and regulatory T cells. Profiled with immunoSEQ multiplex PCR; TCRdb holds only in-frame clones, not every one. The sample contains some 53,000 clones, under 98% of which appear only once. The sequenced sample was naive CD4+ T cells sorted from blood. The receptor set was obtained from a human donor in good health. Both conserved end residues are part of each CDR3. Each record gives: clone size, V gene, J gene, D gene, CDR3 protein, CDR3 DNA. A D gene is named only where the DNA matches it firmly. Clone size is given for some rows only: seen once, a few or many times, or a class if the clone is expanded.

abundance: .
v_gene: TRBV7-9
j_gene: TRBJ1-2
d_gene: .
CDR3aa: CASSFDLDDGYTF
CDR3nt: TGTGCCAGCAGTTTCGACCTCGACGATGGCTACACCTTC

abundance: .
v_gene: TRBV7-9
j_gene: TRBJ1-1
d_gene: .
CDR3aa: CASSLGQGNTEAFF
CDR3nt: TGTGCCAGCAGCTTGGGTCAGGGCAACACTGAAGCTTTCTTT

abundance: once
v_gene: TRBV18
j_gene: TRBJ2-5
d_gene: .
CDR3aa: CASSPSRPQETQYF
CDR3nt: TGTGCCAGCTCACCAAGCAGGCCCCAAGAGACCCAGTACTTC

abundance: .
v_gene: TRBV9
j_gene: TRBJ1-2
d_gene: .
CDR3aa: CASSTRDYQLYGYTF
CDR3nt: TGTGCCAGCAGCACCCGGGACTATCAACTCTATGGCTACACCTTC

abundance: .
v_gene: TRBV7-9
j_gene: TRBJ2-3
d_gene: .
CDR3aa: CASSLAGSVDTQYF
CDR3nt: TGTGCCAGCAGCTTAGCGGGATCGGTAGATACGCAGTATTTT

abundance: .
v_gene: TRBV28
j_gene: TRBJ1-2
d_gene: .
CDR3aa: CASTRAGANYGYTF
CDR3nt: TGTGCCAGCACCCGGGCCGGGGCTAACTATGGCTACACCTTC

abundance: once
v_gene: TRBV7-6
j_gene: TRBJ2-1
d_gene: TRBD2
CDR3aa: CASSLGAGGPNEQFF
CDR3nt: TGTGCCAGCAGCTTAGGAGCGGGAGGGCCGAATGAGCAGTTCTTC

abundance: .
v_gene: TRBV19
j_gene: TRBJ1-2
d_gene: TRBD1
CDR3aa: CASSTSPGQGTAGYTF
CDR3nt: TGTGCCAGTAGTACCTCCCCGGGACAGGGGACAGCTGGCTACACCTTC

abundance: .
v_gene: TRBV30
j_gene: TRBJ1-5
d_gene: .
CDR3aa: CAWSAGVNQPQHF
CDR3nt: TGTGCCTGGAGTGCAGGGGTCAATCAGCCCCAGCATTTT

abundance: .
v_gene: TRBV6-1
j_gene: TRBJ2-1
d_gene: TRBD2
CDR3aa: CASSETGTRVLNEQFF
CDR3nt: TGTGCCAGCAGTGAGACCGGGACTAGGGTTTTGAATGAGCAGTTCTTC

abundance: .
v_gene: TRBV27
j_gene: TRBJ1-4
d_gene: .
CDR3aa: CASSLSRGNEKLFF
CDR3nt: TGTGCCAGCAGTTTATCTCGGGGAAATGAAAAACTGTTTTTT

abundance: .
v_gene: TRBV7-2
j_gene: TRBJ1-3
d_gene: TRBD1
CDR3aa: CASGPSGQGGNTIYF
CDR3nt: TGTGCCAGCGGCCCTTCGGGACAGGGTGGAAACACCATATATTTT

abundance: .
v_gene: TRBV18
j_gene: TRBJ2-1
d_gene: .
CDR3aa: CASSPRSEAGEQFF
CDR3nt: TGTGCCAGCTCACCACGTTCCGAGGCGGGTGAGCAGTTCTTC

abundance: .
v_gene: TRBV28
j_gene: TRBJ1-5
d_gene: .
CDR3aa: CASSLVSIGNQPQHF
CDR3nt: TGTGCCAGCAGTTTAGTGAGCATCGGTAACCAGCCCCAGCATTTT

abundance: .
v_gene: TRBV5-5
j_gene: TRBJ2-7
d_gene: .
CDR3aa: CASSFFSDSYEQYF
CDR3nt: TGTGCCAGCAGCTTTTTTAGCGACTCCTACGAGCAGTACTTC

abundance: .
v_gene: TRBV9
j_gene: TRBJ2-1
d_gene: TRBD2
CDR3aa: CASSPMTSGDTPYNEQFF
CDR3nt: TGTGCCAGCAGCCCAATGACTAGCGGGGATACTCCATACAATGAGCAGTTCTTC

abundance: .
v_gene: TRBV27
j_gene: TRBJ1-2
d_gene: .
CDR3aa: CASSYRVSNYGYTF
CDR3nt: TGTGCCAGCAGTTACAGGGTCTCGAACTATGGCTACACCTTC

abundance: .
v_gene: TRBV5-1
j_gene: TRBJ2-2
d_gene: .
CDR3aa: CASNGILSGGELFF
CDR3nt: TGCGCCAGCAATGGGATCCTAAGTGGCGGGGAGCTGTTTTTT